These 23 T cell receptor beta chains originate from one sample sequenced in a study of cytomegalovirus exposure and HLA in healthy donors (dated by TCRdb to about 2017). Libraries were prepared through the immunoSEQ multiplex PCR assay. For the multiplex PCR, a mixture combining 60 forward primers for TCR Vbeta segments and 13 reverse primers for TCR Jbeta segments was used. The immuneACCESS repertoire file appears here via TCRdb, limited to in-frame rearrangements. These files lack a portion of the clones; in checked studies, under half of the deficit traces to unresolved V genes, and the cause of the others is not known. This sample gives fewer than 250,000 clones in total; roughly 80% of them show up just once. The top ten hold roughly 3.1% of the sample. Specimen: PBMCs. These receptor sequences come from a man in his forties or fifties in good health and CMV-seropositive.

The chain joins TRBV6-1 to TRBJ2-5; possible D gene TRBD1, 6 bases. The CDR3 runs to 15 residues. Germline V gene sequence: CDR1 MNHNS, CDR2 SASEGT. With 5 bases removed from V and 1 base from J, the gap between germline ends came to 14 bases. CDR3 loop: CASSSRQVTQETQYF. CDR3 nucleotides: TGTGCCAGCAGTTCAAGACAGGTCACCCAAGAGACCCAGTACTTC.

The genes are TRBV11-1 and TRBJ2-5; 9 nucleotides agree with TRBD2. Germline trimming cut 3 bases from V and 5 bases from J; bases unmatched to any gene: 10. Germline V gene lookup returns CDR1 SGHAT and CDR2 FQDESV (reference sequence). There are 16 residues in the CDR3. For the CDR3, the DNA is TGTGCCAGCAGCTTGACTAAGCGGGGGGCGTGGGAGACCCAGTACTTC. It yields the protein CASSLTKRGAWETQYF.

For the CDR3, the DNA is TGTGCCACCAGCAGAGACAGGCAGACCTACGAGCAGTACTTC. It specifies CATSRDRQTYEQYF. The chain is built from TRBV15 and TRBJ2-7, with D hard to call. CDR3 size: 14 residues. V gave up 0 bases and J gave up 2 bases, with 8 bases separating them. Germline V CDR1 and CDR2: LNHNV, YYDKDF (reference sequence).

The rearrangement uses TRBV6-5 and TRBJ2-1; TRBD2 aligns across 12 bases. The CDR3 covers 14 residues. Trimming at V came to 5 bases and at J to 8 bases, leaving 4 bases not matched to a gene. Germline V lookup: CDR1 MNHEY, CDR2 SVGAGI. CDR3 sequence reads: CASSRLAGADEQFF. For the CDR3, the DNA is TGTGCCAGCAGTCGACTAGCGGGGGCGGATGAGCAGTTCTTC.

The chain has TRBV10-3 and TRBJ1-2; TRBD1 aligns across 9 bases. Germline CDR1 is ENHRY and CDR2 is SYGVKD. Trimming at V came to 3 bases and at J to 8 bases, leaving 7 bases not matched to a gene. The length of the CDR3 is 14 residues. CDR3 residues: CAISDTGTGYGYTF. The CDR3 DNA is TGTGCCATCAGTGACACCGGGACAGGGTACGGCTACACCTTC.

V gene TRBV28 combines with J gene TRBJ2-7; 7 bases map to TRBD1. Germline lookup yields CDR1 MDHEN and CDR2 SYDVKM. J gave up 2 bases and V 3 bases, and 4 bases lay outside the gene matches. This CDR3 spans 14 amino acids. The CDR3 bases are TGTGCCAGCAGTTTGACAGGGACGGCCTACGAGCAGTACTTC. Protein sequence: CASSLTGTAYEQYF.

About this clone itself: This same CDR3 is encoded by further DNA sequences in the sample. The chain combines TRBV5-1 with TRBJ2-3; D not certain. V was clipped by 2 bases and J by 0 bases, with 7 bases between them. The germline V gene has CDR1 SGHRS and CDR2 YFSETQ. The CDR3 consists of 14 residues. The CDR3 region is CASSFGESTDTQYF. The DNA of the CDR3 is TGCGCCAGCAGCTTCGGAGAAAGCACAGATACGCAGTATTTT.

The chain combines TRBV5-1 with TRBJ2-2; TRBD1 agrees at 9 bases. The CDR3 runs 16 residues. The V gene end was trimmed by 3 bases and the J gene end by 5 bases; junction bases not matched to a gene: 8. Looked up from germline, CDR1 is SGHRS and CDR2 is YFSETQ. The CDR3 is CASSSPSGQGTGELFF. Written as DNA, the CDR3 is TGCGCCAGCAGCTCACCCTCGGGACAGGGTACCGGGGAGCTGTTTTTT. Filled out from reference TRBV5-1 and TRBJ2-2, the complete variable domain reads KAGVTQTPRYLIKTRGQQVTLSCSPISGHRSVSWYQQTPGQGLQFLFEYFSETQRNKGNFPGRFSGRQFSNSRSEMNVSTLELGDSALYLCASSSPSGQGTGELFFGEGSRLTVL.

The chain links TRBV18 to TRBJ1-5; D is ambiguous. The CDR3 is 15 residues long. From germline, CDR1 is KGHSH and CDR2 LQKENI. The ends were cut back, 3 bases at V and 3 bases at J, with 12 bases in the middle. This CDR3 is CASSPEAANNQPQHF. The CDR3 bases are TGTGCCAGCTCACCCGAGGCCGCAAACAATCAGCCCCAGCATTTT.

On this clone itself: Other DNA sequences from this sample encode an identical CDR3 as well. V gene TRBV18 combines with J gene TRBJ2-3, with TRBD2 matching over 12 bases. This CDR3 has 16 amino acids. V lost 3 bases, J lost 6 bases, and 7 bases stayed unmatched. The germline V gene encodes CDR1 KGHSH and CDR2 LQKENI. In DNA form, the CDR3 reads TGTGCCAGCTCACCTCCGGGACTAGCGGGTGGCGATACGCAGTATTTT. Its translation is CASSPPGLAGGDTQYF.

V gene TRBV7-3 combines with J gene TRBJ2-1, with TRBD1 identical over 7 bases. The ends lost 1 base at V and 4 bases at J; junction bases unmatched: 1. Germline lookup yields CDR1 SGHTA and CDR2 FQGTGA. The CDR3 length is 14 residues. The CDR3 protein is CASSLRDRYNEQFF. The CDR3 DNA reads as TGTGCCAGCAGCTTAAGGGACAGATACAATGAGCAGTTCTTC. The full variable domain, completed using reference TRBV7-3 and TRBJ2-1, is GAGVSQTPSNKVTEKGKYVELRCDPISGHTALYWYRQSLGQGPEFLIYFQGTGAADDSGLPNDRFFAVRPEGSVSTLKIQRTERGDSAVYLCASSLRDRYNEQFFGPGTRLTVL.

The rearrangement joins TRBV7-9 to TRBJ1-1; TRBD1 matches at 7 bases. V gave up 4 bases and J gave up 8 bases; unmatched junction bases: 10. The CDR3 extends over 14 amino acids. Looked up from germline, CDR1 is SEHNR and CDR2 is FQNEAQ (reference sequence). The CDR3 loop is CASSSTGFGKEAFF. The CDR3 DNA follows: TGTGCCAGCAGCTCGACAGGGTTCGGGAAGGAAGCTTTCTTT.

In its sample, this clone was seen once. V usage is TRBV27 and J usage is TRBJ2-7; a weak D match, TRBD2 (6 bases). CDR1 MNHEY and CDR2 SMNVEV come from the germline V gene (reference sequence). Trimming left V 4 bases short and J 4 bases short, with 11 bases between. This CDR3 region has 13 residues. The DNA for the CDR3 is TGTGCCAGCAGTTCGGCGGGACCTTACGAGCAGTACTTC. This gives the protein CASSSAGPYEQYF.

The CDR3 protein is CASRHRDRGPGQFF. For the CDR3, the DNA is TGTGCCAGCAGACATCGGGACAGGGGGCCTGGGCAGTTCTTC. The chain couples TRBV7-9 to TRBJ2-1, with 12 bases fitting TRBD1. CDR1 is SEHNR and CDR2 is FQNEAQ in the germline V gene (reference sequence). V trimming: 6 bases; J trimming: 12 bases; junction bases outside the gene matches: 9. The CDR3 totals 14 residues.

The rearrangement joins TRBV6-6 to TRBJ1-1, with unresolved D. This CDR3 is 14 amino acids long. V was cut by 6 bases and J by 1 base, with 12 bases left in between. In germline, CDR1 is MNHNY, CDR2 SVGAGI (reference sequence). The CDR3 nucleotides are TGTGCCAGCAGCACTCTAGTAGGGAACACTGAAGCTTTCTTT. It is translated as CASSTLVGNTEAFF.

The chain links TRBV18 to TRBJ2-5, with D maybe TRBD1 (5 bases). V lost 1 base and J 1 base, leaving 10 bases between the germline ends. CDR1 KGHSH and CDR2 LQKENI come from the germline V gene. CDR3 size: 15 residues. The DNA for the CDR3 is TGTGCCAGCTCACCACGGGGCGTAGTCCAAGAGACCCAGTACTTC. Translation: CASSPRGVVQETQYF.

V and J are TRBV4-1 and TRBJ1-5, with D perhaps matching TRBD1 (6 bases). Trimming left V 1 base short and J 2 bases short, with 12 bases between. Germline lookup yields CDR1 MGHRA and CDR2 YSYEKL. The CDR3 spans 16 residues. CDR3 sequence: CASSQVGGVGNQPQHF. The CDR3 nucleotides read TGCGCCAGCAGCCAAGTAGGGGGAGTGGGCAATCAGCCCCAGCATTTT.

The chain links TRBV7-2 to TRBJ2-1; possibly TRBD1 for D (6 bases). CDR3 size: 16 residues. The germline CDR1 and CDR2 sequences are SGHTA and FQGNSA. V lost 6 bases to trimming and J lost 0 bases, with 15 bases between them. CDR3 protein: CASSRQAQGSYNEQFF. The CDR3 region has the DNA TGTGCCAGCAGTCGACAGGCCCAAGGCTCCTACAATGAGCAGTTCTTC.

This chain joins TRBV5-6 and TRBJ2-1; 8 positions match TRBD2. The CDR3 covers 15 residues. Germline CDR1 SGHDT, CDR2 YYEEEE. The V segment lost 0 bases and the J segment 3 bases; nucleotides outside the gene matches: 2. CDR3 loop: CASSLVTSDYNEQFF. DNA of the CDR3: TGTGCCAGCAGCTTGGTGACTAGCGACTACAATGAGCAGTTCTTC.

The chain recombines TRBV4-2 with TRBJ2-7; D is undetermined. Trimming shortened V by 6 bases and J by 2 bases, and 8 bases separated the two germline ends. The length of the CDR3 is 12 residues. Germline V lookup: CDR1 LGHNA, CDR2 YNFKEQ. The CDR3 sequence is CASRRSTYEQYF. DNA of the CDR3: TGTGCCAGCAGGCGGAGTACCTACGAGCAGTACTTC.

This clone was seen a few times. The rearrangement uses TRBV25-1 and TRBJ2-5, with 7 bases aligning to TRBD1. Per germline, CDR1 MGHDK and CDR2 SYGVNS. There are 14 residues in the CDR3. Unmatched junction bases numbered 2, after V lost 0 bases and J lost 4 bases. The CDR3 DNA is TGTGCCAGCAGTGAATATCAGGGGGTAGAGACCCAGTACTTC. Protein product: CASSEYQGVETQYF.

This sequence joins TRBV7-2 and TRBJ1-1; 9 bases map to TRBD1. Germline CDR1 reads SGHTA; CDR2 reads FQGNSA. Germline trimming cut 6 bases from V and 4 bases from J; bases unmatched to any gene: 6. The CDR3 spans 14 residues. The CDR3 coding sequence is TGTGCCAGCAGACCACAGGGGGCCAGCACTGAAGCTTTCTTT. Translation gives CASRPQGASTEAFF.

The chain couples TRBV7-2 to TRBJ2-5; D is unresolved. This CDR3 comprises 17 residues. Trimming shortened V by 3 bases and J by 4 bases, and 21 bases separated the two germline ends. Germline V gives CDR1 SGHTA, CDR2 FQGNSA. CDR3 coding DNA: TGTGCCAGCAGCTTTGTAAGTAGGTACCAGGAAGGAGAGACCCAGTACTTC. It is translated as CASSFVSRYQEGETQYF.